A selection of T cell receptor beta chains follows, all from one sample in a study of cytomegalovirus exposure and HLA in healthy donors. Profiling relied on immunoSEQ multiplex PCR, and the TCRdb table lists in-frame clones only, not all of them. The sample carries some 190,000 clones, 77% recorded once. The sample comprised PBMCs. The receptors shown here come from a young man in good health and CMV-seronegative. The CDR3 runs from the conserved cysteine through the conserved F or W. The order of the fields is clone size, D gene, V gene, J gene, CDR3 protein, CDR3 DNA. A D gene is named only where the DNA matches it firmly. A clone size is listed for some rows: how often the clone was seen (once, few, many), or a class if it is expanded.

abundance: .
d_gene: TRBD1
v_gene: TRBV7-6
j_gene: TRBJ2-1
CDR3aa: CASSFWTGGNNEQFF
CDR3nt: TGTGCCAGCAGCTTCTGGACAGGGGGGAACAATGAGCAGTTCTTC

abundance: once
d_gene: TRBD2
v_gene: TRBV9
j_gene: TRBJ2-7
CDR3aa: CASSAAGGGYEQYF
CDR3nt: TGTGCCAGCAGCGCCGCCGGGGGGGGGTACGAGCAGTACTTC

abundance: .
d_gene: .
v_gene: TRBV25-1
j_gene: TRBJ2-5
CDR3aa: CASSEGNRVRGTQYF
CDR3nt: TGTGCCAGCAGTGAGGGCAACAGGGTTCGGGGGACCCAGTACTTC

abundance: .
d_gene: .
v_gene: TRBV11-2
j_gene: TRBJ2-1
CDR3aa: CASSLQGFNEQFF
CDR3nt: TGTGCCAGCAGCTTACAGGGTTTCAATGAGCAGTTCTTC

abundance: once
d_gene: TRBD2
v_gene: TRBV4-1
j_gene: TRBJ2-5
CDR3aa: CASSQGLAGVKETQYF
CDR3nt: TGCGCCAGCAGCCAAGGGCTAGCGGGAGTTAAAGAGACCCAGTACTTC

abundance: few
d_gene: .
v_gene: TRBV4-3
j_gene: TRBJ2-7
CDR3aa: CASSQEILGTYEQYF
CDR3nt: TGCGCCAGCAGCCAAGAGATATTGGGGACATACGAGCAGTACTTC

abundance: .
d_gene: TRBD1
v_gene: TRBV30
j_gene: TRBJ2-1
CDR3aa: CAWDRGTYNEQFF
CDR3nt: TGTGCCTGGGACAGGGGAACCTACAATGAGCAGTTCTTC

abundance: .
d_gene: .
v_gene: TRBV7-8
j_gene: TRBJ1-1
CDR3aa: CASSPNDWGELHTEAFF
CDR3nt: TGTGCCAGCAGCCCTAACGATTGGGGAGAGTTACACACTGAAGCTTTCTTT

abundance: .
d_gene: TRBD2
v_gene: TRBV5-1
j_gene: TRBJ2-2
CDR3aa: CASRVRTSGNTGELFF
CDR3nt: TGCGCCAGCAGGGTGAGGACTAGCGGGAACACCGGGGAGCTGTTTTTT

abundance: .
d_gene: TRBD2
v_gene: TRBV11-3
j_gene: TRBJ2-7
CDR3aa: CASSEGLAGGEQYF
CDR3nt: TGTGCCAGCAGCGAAGGACTAGCGGGAGGCGAGCAGTACTTC

abundance: .
d_gene: TRBD2
v_gene: TRBV7-2
j_gene: TRBJ2-7
CDR3aa: CASSFGLAGAGAYEQYF
CDR3nt: TGTGCCAGCAGCTTCGGTCTAGCGGGAGCCGGGGCCTACGAGCAGTACTTC

abundance: .
d_gene: TRBD2
v_gene: TRBV9
j_gene: TRBJ2-5
CDR3aa: CASSARLAGGRETQYF
CDR3nt: TGTGCCAGCAGCGCGCGACTAGCGGGGGGCCGGGAGACCCAGTACTTC

abundance: .
d_gene: TRBD2
v_gene: TRBV7-9
j_gene: TRBJ2-1
CDR3aa: CASSFSGMRNEQFF
CDR3nt: TGTGCCAGCAGCTTCAGCGGGATGAGGAATGAGCAGTTCTTC

abundance: .
d_gene: .
v_gene: TRBV18
j_gene: TRBJ1-4
CDR3aa: CASSPQGHFNEKLFF
CDR3nt: TGTGCCAGCTCACCACAGGGACACTTTAATGAAAAACTGTTTTTT

abundance: few
d_gene: .
v_gene: TRBV9
j_gene: TRBJ1-6
CDR3aa: CASSVAAQGLNSPLHF
CDR3nt: TGTGCCAGCAGCGTAGCTGCACAGGGATTAAATTCACCCCTCCACTTT